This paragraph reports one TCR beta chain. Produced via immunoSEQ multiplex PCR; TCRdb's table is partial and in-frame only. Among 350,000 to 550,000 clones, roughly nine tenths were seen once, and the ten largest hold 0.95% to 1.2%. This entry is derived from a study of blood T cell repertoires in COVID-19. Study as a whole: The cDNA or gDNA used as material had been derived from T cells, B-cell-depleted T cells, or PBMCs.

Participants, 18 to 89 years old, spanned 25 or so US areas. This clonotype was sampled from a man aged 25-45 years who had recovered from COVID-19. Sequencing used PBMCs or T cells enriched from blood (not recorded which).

CDR3 residues: CASSTQGTSGSYNEQFF. DNA of the CDR3: TGTGCCAGCAGCACCCAAGGGACTAGCGGTTCCTACAATGAGCAGTTCTTC. The chain recombines TRBV7-9 with TRBJ2-1; 11 positions match TRBD2. Trimming at V came to 5 bases and at J to 1 base, leaving 7 bases not matched to a gene. Germline CDR1 SEHNR, CDR2 FQNEAQ (reference sequence). The CDR3 sequence is 17 residues long.